Listed below are T cell receptor beta chains from one sample, sequenced in a study of early T cells in non-severe SARS-CoV-2 infection. TCRdb reanalysed the 5' RACE reads using MiXCR and keeps one entry per CDR3 protein. The sample records around 44,000 distinct CDR3 sequences, around a tenth being singletons. Input material: whole blood. Receptors were obtained from an adult who was a healthcare worker with PCR-confirmed SARS-CoV-2 infection or an uninfected control (not recorded which). Both conserved end residues are part of each CDR3. D genes are given only for firm matches. The size of a clone is reported for some rows only, either as once, few or many, or as a class for expanded clones.

CDR3 protein	CDR3 DNA	D gene	clone size	V gene	J gene
CASSSGLAGGSEQFF	TGTGCCAGCAGCTCGGGACTAGCGGGAGGGAGTGAGCAGTTCTTC	TRBD2	medium-sized	TRBV7-9	TRBJ2-1
CASSSTGRMNTEAFF	TGTGCCAGCTCCTCCACCGGGCGTATGAACACTGAAGCTTTCTTT	-	many	TRBV7-9	TRBJ1-1
CAGALAARLNEQFF	TGTGCCGGGGCCTTGGCGGCCAGACTCAATGAGCAGTTCTTC	-	many	TRBV6-2/TRBV6-3	TRBJ2-1
CASSPSGVSTDTQYF	TGTGCCAGCAGCCCCAGCGGAGTTAGCACAGATACGCAGTATTTT	-	-	TRBV7-2	TRBJ2-3
CASSSARLAQGPQHF	TGTGCCAGCAGTTCCGCAAGGTTGGCCCAAGGGCCCCAGCATTTT	-	many	TRBV27	TRBJ1-5
CASSPSGVREGSENIQYF	TGTGCCAGCAGCCCCTCAGGGGTGCGGGAGGGGTCGGAAAACATTCAGTACTTC	TRBD2	many	TRBV4-2	TRBJ2-4
CASSFRTEAFF	TGTGCCAGCAGCTTTCGGACTGAAGCTTTCTTT	-	many	TRBV5-6	TRBJ1-1
CAWSVSWAGELFF	TGTGCCTGGAGTGTTAGTTGGGCCGGGGAGCTGTTTTTT	-	many	TRBV30	TRBJ2-2
CASSGVDPRETQYF	TGTGCCAGCAGCGGGGTGGACCCAAGGGAGACCCAGTACTTC	-	many	TRBV6-5	TRBJ2-5
CASTRTPSYEQYF	TGTGCCAGCACCCGGACTCCTTCCTACGAGCAGTACTTC	-	many	TRBV2	TRBJ2-7
CASSLYRGQYEQYF	TGTGCCAGCAGCTTATACAGGGGGCAGTACGAGCAGTACTTC	TRBD1	-	TRBV7-3	TRBJ2-7
CASTTERSRSYNEQFF	TGTGCCAGCACCACCGAGCGGAGCAGGTCCTACAATGAGCAGTTCTTC	-	many	TRBV6-9	TRBJ2-1
CSARVGSFNSPLHF	TGCAGTGCTAGAGTGGGCAGCTTCAATTCACCCCTCCACTTT	-	many	TRBV20-1	TRBJ1-6
CASRLAGDEQYF	TGTGCCAGCAGACTAGCAGGTGACGAGCAGTACTTC	-	-	TRBV7-9	TRBJ2-7
CASSLDPGPYEQYF	TGTGCCAGCAGCTTAGATCCGGGGCCCTACGAGCAGTACTTC	-	few	TRBV11-2	TRBJ2-7
CASKRERYEQYF	TGTGCTAGTAAGCGGGAGAGGTACGAGCAGTACTTC	TRBD2	once	TRBV12-5	TRBJ2-7
CASSFSLPDTQYF	TGTGCCAGCAGCTTTTCTCTTCCAGATACGCAGTATTTT	-	few	TRBV7-2	TRBJ2-3
CASRSDGNYGYTF	TGTGCCAGCAGGAGCGACGGGAACTATGGCTACACCTTC	-	few	TRBV5-4	TRBJ1-2
CSVHQRLAVNEQFF	TGCAGCGTTCATCAAAGACTAGCGGTCAATGAGCAGTTCTTC	TRBD2	many	TRBV29-1	TRBJ2-1
CASGTSYGDEQFF	TGTGCCAGCGGGACTAGCTATGGCGATGAGCAGTTCTTC	TRBD2	few	TRBV6-2/TRBV6-3	TRBJ2-1
CSVVGGVAEKLFF	TGCAGCGTTGTGGGGGGGGTTGCCGAAAAACTGTTTTTT	-	-	TRBV29-1	TRBJ1-4
CASSTGTQETQYF	TGTGCCAGCTCCACCGGGACCCAAGAGACCCAGTACTTC	-	many	TRBV18	TRBJ2-5
CASRVPLSEWRNVSEQFF	TGTGCCAGCAGAGTCCCCCTGTCTGAGTGGCGCAATGTGAGTGAGCAGTTCTTC	-	few	TRBV6-4	TRBJ2-1
CAWSVGGGNTIYF	TGTGCCTGGAGTGTGGGCGGTGGAAACACCATATATTTT	-	-	TRBV30	TRBJ1-3
CAISQGLPSGNTIYF	TGTGCCATCTCACAGGGGTTACCCTCTGGAAACACCATATATTTT	TRBD1	many	TRBV28	TRBJ1-3
CASSQDAGGLNIQYF	TGCGCCAGCAGCCAAGATGCGGGGGGCTTAAACATTCAGTACTTC	TRBD2	-	TRBV4-1	TRBJ2-4
CSVEADVSYEQYF	TGCAGCGTTGAAGCGGACGTCTCCTACGAGCAGTACTTC	-	-	TRBV29-1	TRBJ2-7
CASRRQGSSTGELFF	TGTGCCAGCAGAAGACAGGGGTCCTCCACCGGGGAGCTGTTTTTT	TRBD1	few	TRBV2	TRBJ2-2
CASSFGRWETQYF	TGTGCCAGCAGCTTCGGGAGATGGGAGACCCAGTACTTC	-	many	TRBV7-9	TRBJ2-5
CASSRGPANYNEQFF	TGCGCCAGCAGCCGGGGCCCAGCGAACTACAATGAGCAGTTCTTC	-	few	TRBV4-1	TRBJ2-1
CASSFRGTSEYNEQFF	TGCGCCAGCAGCTTTCGAGGGACTAGCGAATACAATGAGCAGTTCTTC	TRBD2	-	TRBV4-1	TRBJ2-1
CSATPGDSTDTQYF	TGCAGTGCTACGCCGGGGGATAGCACAGATACGCAGTATTTT	-	many	TRBV20-1	TRBJ2-3
CAISEGGGYTEAFF	TGTGCCATCAGCGAGGGAGGGGGTTACACTGAAGCTTTCTTT	-	few	TRBV10-3	TRBJ1-1
CASTLDRGLGDEQYF	TGTGCCAGCACCCTAGACAGGGGGTTAGGGGACGAGCAGTACTTC	TRBD1	few	TRBV2	TRBJ2-7
CASSGASGSKPYEQYF	TGTGCCAGCAGTGGGGCTAGCGGGAGTAAGCCCTACGAGCAGTACTTC	TRBD2	few	TRBV2	TRBJ2-7
CASSQGLSWRGNQPQHF	TGTGCCAGCAGCCAGGGACTTTCTTGGAGGGGCAATCAGCCCCAGCATTTT	-	many	TRBV5-6	TRBJ1-5
CSARSRGLNYEQYF	TGCAGTGCTAGAAGTAGGGGGCTAAACTACGAGCAGTACTTC	TRBD1	many	TRBV20-1	TRBJ2-7
CASSPWGDHEAFF	TGTGCCAGCAGCCCTTGGGGGGACCATGAAGCTTTCTTT	-	many	TRBV3-1	TRBJ1-1
CASRTNLGTGEETQYF	TGTGCCAGCAGAACCAATTTAGGGACCGGCGAGGAGACGCAGTATTTT	-	few	TRBV28	TRBJ2-3
CASSQGLADTQYF	TGCGCCAGCAGCCAAGGACTAGCAGATACGCAGTATTTT	-	few	TRBV4-1	TRBJ2-3
CASSLRAADTQYF	TGTGCCAGCAGTTTAAGGGCAGCAGATACGCAGTATTTT	-	-	TRBV28	TRBJ2-3
CASSPPVRDSVKDTIYF	TGTGCCAGCTCACCACCGGTGAGGGACAGCGTTAAAGACACCATATATTTT	TRBD1	-	TRBV18	TRBJ1-3
CASSSRTRPVGTDTQYF	TGTGCCAGCAGCTCCCGGACCCGCCCGGTGGGCACAGATACGCAGTATTTT	-	-	TRBV7-9	TRBJ2-3
CASRGIPYNEQFF	TGTGCCAGCAGGGGCATTCCCTACAATGAGCAGTTCTTC	-	-	TRBV27	TRBJ2-1
CASGTLTSGFYEQYF	TGTGCTAGTGGTACCCTAACTAGCGGGTTCTACGAGCAGTACTTC	TRBD2	-	TRBV12-5	TRBJ2-7
CSAKDDRGLYEQYF	TGCAGTGCTAAGGATGATAGGGGATTATACGAGCAGTACTTC	-	once	TRBV20-1	TRBJ2-7
CASSPRVRGNNGYTF	TGTGCCAGCAGTCCGAGGGTACGGGGGAATAATGGCTACACCTTC	-	many	TRBV28	TRBJ1-2
CASSFRPNTEAFF	TGTGCCAGCAGCTTCCGACCCAACACTGAAGCTTTCTTT	-	-	TRBV7-8	TRBJ1-1
CASSLGEPGAGEQYF	TGTGCCAGCAGCTTAGGGGAGCCGGGAGCTGGCGAGCAGTACTTC	-	many	TRBV11-2	TRBJ2-7
CASSSPRRAGTEAFF	TGTGCCAGCAGCTCACCCCGCAGGGCGGGAACTGAAGCTTTCTTT	-	-	TRBV7-9	TRBJ1-1
CASRKDRGRTNEKLFF	TGTGCCAGCAGAAAGGACAGGGGGCGAACTAATGAAAAACTGTTTTTT	TRBD1	-	TRBV6-5	TRBJ1-4
CASSPRGASSHEQFF	TGTGCCAGCTCACCACGTGGAGCGTCGAGCCATGAGCAGTTCTTC	-	few	TRBV18	TRBJ2-1
CSVEVAQGDNKYF	TGCAGCGTTGAAGTAGCGCAGGGGGACAACAAGTACTTC	TRBD1	many	TRBV29-1	TRBJ2-7
CSVADETQYF	TGCAGCGTTGCCGATGAGACCCAGTACTTC	-	-	TRBV29-1	TRBJ2-5